This T cell receptor beta chain was sequenced in a study of blood T cell repertoires in COVID-19. Study context: Samples came from the United States, Italy and Spain, spanning acute and convalescent COVID-19.

Germline lookup yields CDR1 MNHEY and CDR2 SVGAGI. The CDR3 runs 15 residues. Trimming removed 7 bases from V and 0 bases from J; junction bases left unmatched: 5. Produced via immunoSEQ multiplex PCR; TCRdb's table is partial and in-frame only. The sample lists about 230,000 clones, more than 75% seen once, with approximately 10% in the top ten. Enrolment of Seattle patients took place during active infection, and they were followed longitudinally. The chain combines TRBV6-5 with TRBJ2-1; 8 bases line up with TRBD2. This TCR was recovered from a man aged 50 to 59 with COVID-19, enrolled during active disease. What was sequenced was peripheral blood. Written as DNA, the CDR3 is TGTGCCAGCACCGTTAGCGGGGTCTCCTACAATGAGCAGTTCTTC. Translation: CASTVSGVSYNEQFF.